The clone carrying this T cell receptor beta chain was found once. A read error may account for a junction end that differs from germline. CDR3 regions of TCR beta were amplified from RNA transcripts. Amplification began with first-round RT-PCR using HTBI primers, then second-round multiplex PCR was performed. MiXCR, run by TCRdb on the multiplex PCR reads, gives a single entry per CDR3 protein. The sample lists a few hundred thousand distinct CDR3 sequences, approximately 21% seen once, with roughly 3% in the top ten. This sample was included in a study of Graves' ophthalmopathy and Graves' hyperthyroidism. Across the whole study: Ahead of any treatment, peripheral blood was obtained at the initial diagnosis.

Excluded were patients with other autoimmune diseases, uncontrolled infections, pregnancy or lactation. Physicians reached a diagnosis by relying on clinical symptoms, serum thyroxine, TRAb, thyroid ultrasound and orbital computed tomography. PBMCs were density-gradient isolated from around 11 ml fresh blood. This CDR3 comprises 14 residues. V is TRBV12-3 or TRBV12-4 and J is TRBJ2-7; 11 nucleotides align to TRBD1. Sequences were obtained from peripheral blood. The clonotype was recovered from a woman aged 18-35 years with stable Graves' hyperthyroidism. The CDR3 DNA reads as TGTGCCAGCAGCTGGGACAGGGGGTCCTACGGGCAGTACTTC. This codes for CASSWDRGSYGQYF.